This T cell receptor (beta chain) is from a study of T cells in Graves' hyperthyroidism and ophthalmopathy. General study results and limits: Blood samples included most of the expanded thyroid clonotypes exceeding 0.001.

This clonotype occurred many times. Its antigen is not known. The CDR3 covers 13 residues. The germline V gene has CDR1 SQVTM and CDR2 ANQGSEA. Trimming removed 3 bases from V and 3 bases from J, with 12 bases in between. TCR beta CDR3 regions were amplified from RNA. Using the HTBI primer set, a first-round RT-PCR was run on the TCR CDR3. TCRdb re-analysed the multiplex PCR reads in MiXCR, keeping a single row per CDR3 protein. The data hold around 540,000 distinct CDR3 sequences, with roughly 46% observed a single time. In patients aged 18 to 65, hyperthyroidism was newly diagnosed, with duration under 2 months. The study based diagnoses on clinical symptoms, serum thyroxine and TRAb, thyroid ultrasound and orbital computed tomography.

The sequencing sample was made of peripheral blood or thyroid tissue (not recorded which). This receptor was taken from a woman aged 18-29 years with Graves' hyperthyroidism. V is TRBV29-1 and J is TRBJ2-7; D is perhaps TRBD2 (6 bases). The CDR3 spells CSVDGGGIYEQYF. CDR3 coding DNA: TGCAGCGTTGATGGTGGAGGGATCTACGAGCAGTACTTC.